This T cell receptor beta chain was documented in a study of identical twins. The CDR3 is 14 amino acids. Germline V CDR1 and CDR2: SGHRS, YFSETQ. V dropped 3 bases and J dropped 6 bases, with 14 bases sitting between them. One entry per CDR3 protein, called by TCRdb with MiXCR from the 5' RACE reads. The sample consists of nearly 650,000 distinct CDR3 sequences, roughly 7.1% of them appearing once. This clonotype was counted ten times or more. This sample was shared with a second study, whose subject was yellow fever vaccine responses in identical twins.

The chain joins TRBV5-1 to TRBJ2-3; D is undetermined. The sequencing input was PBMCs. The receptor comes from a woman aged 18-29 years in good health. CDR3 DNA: TGCGCCAGCAGCTCCGTCACCCCCCGGGATACGCAGTATTTT. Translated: CASSSVTPRDTQYF.